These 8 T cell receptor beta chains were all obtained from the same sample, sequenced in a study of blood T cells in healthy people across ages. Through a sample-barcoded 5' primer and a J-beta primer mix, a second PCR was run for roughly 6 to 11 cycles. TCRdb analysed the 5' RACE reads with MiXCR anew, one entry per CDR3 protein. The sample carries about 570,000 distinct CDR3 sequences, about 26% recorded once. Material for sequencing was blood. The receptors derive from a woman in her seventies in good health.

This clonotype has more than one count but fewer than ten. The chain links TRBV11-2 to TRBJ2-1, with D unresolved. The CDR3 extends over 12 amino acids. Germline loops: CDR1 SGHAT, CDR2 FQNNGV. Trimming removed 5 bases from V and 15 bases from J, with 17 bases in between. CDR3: CASSQPPGRRFF. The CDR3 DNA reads TGTGCCAGCAGCCAACCCCCCGGAAGGAGGTTCTTC.

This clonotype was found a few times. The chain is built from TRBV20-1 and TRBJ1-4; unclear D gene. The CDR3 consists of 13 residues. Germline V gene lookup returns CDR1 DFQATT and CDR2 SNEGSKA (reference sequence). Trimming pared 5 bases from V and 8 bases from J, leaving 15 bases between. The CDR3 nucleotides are TGCAGTGCTCATCACCGGGTTATCGAAAAACTGTTTTTT. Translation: CSAHHRVIEKLFF.

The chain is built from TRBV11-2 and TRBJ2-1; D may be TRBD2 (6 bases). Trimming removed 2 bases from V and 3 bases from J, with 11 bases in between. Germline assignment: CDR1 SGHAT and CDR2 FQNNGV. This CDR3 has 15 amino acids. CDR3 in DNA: TGTGCCAGCAGCTTATCGGGGCGGGACTACAATGAGCAGTTCTTC. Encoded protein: CASSLSGRDYNEQFF. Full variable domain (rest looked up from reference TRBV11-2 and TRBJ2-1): EAGVAQSPRYKIIEKRQSVAFWCNPISGHATLYWYQQILGQGPKLLIQFQNNGVVDDSQLPKDRFSAERLKGVDSTLKIQPAKLEDSAVYLCASSLSGRDYNEQFFGPGTRLTVL.

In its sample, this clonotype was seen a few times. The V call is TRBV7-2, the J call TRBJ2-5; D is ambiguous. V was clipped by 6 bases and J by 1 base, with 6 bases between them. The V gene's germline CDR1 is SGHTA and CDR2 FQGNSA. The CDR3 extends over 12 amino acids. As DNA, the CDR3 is TGTGCCAGCAGTTGGGGCCAAGAGACCCAGTACTTC. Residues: CASSWGQETQYF.

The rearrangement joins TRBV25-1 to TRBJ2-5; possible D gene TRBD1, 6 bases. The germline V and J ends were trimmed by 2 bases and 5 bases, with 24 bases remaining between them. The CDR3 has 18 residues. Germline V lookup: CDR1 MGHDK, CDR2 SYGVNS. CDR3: CASSEGEQAGAIRETQYF. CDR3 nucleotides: TGTGCCAGCAGTGAAGGAGAACAGGCAGGGGCTATAAGGGAGACCCAGTACTTC.

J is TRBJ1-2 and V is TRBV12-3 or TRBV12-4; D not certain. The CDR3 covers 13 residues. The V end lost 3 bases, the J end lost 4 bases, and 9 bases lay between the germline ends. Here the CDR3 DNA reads TGTGCCAGCAGTTTTAGCAGGATCTATGGCTACACCTTC. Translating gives CASSFSRIYGYTF.

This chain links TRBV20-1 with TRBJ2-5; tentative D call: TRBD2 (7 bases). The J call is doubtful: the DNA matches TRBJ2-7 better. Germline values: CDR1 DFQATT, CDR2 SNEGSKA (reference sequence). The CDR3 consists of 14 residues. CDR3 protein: CSAHGGTQVYEQYF. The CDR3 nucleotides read TGCAGTGCCCACGGGGGGACACAAGTCTACGAGCAGTACTTC.

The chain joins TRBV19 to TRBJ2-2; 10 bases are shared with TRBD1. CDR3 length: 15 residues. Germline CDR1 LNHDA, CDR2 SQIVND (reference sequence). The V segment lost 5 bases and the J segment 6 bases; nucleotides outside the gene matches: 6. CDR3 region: CASSVRQGAAGELFF. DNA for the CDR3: TGTGCCAGTAGTGTTCGACAGGGGGCAGCCGGGGAGCTGTTTTTT.